This T cell receptor beta chain was identified during a study of shared clonotypes between healthy human individuals. Genomic DNA from each subset was divided evenly over several immunoSEQ plates. Each sorted subset replicate got 200 ng genomic DNA, roughly 30,000 genomes. Original processing notes: Filtering differed, since immunoSEQ gave only junction sequences and no quality scores. This table comes from immunoSEQ multiplex PCR, and its TCRdb copy is limited to in-frame clones, with some not included. That table furnishes V, J and clone size, whereas the DNA furnished D and trimming. Of approximately 2,200,000 clones in the sample, approximately 94% are singletons; the top ten hold 1.5% to 2%. Germline CDR1 SGDLS, CDR2 YYNGEE. Trimming removed 0 bases from V and 2 bases from J; junction bases left unmatched: 3. CDR3 length: 16 residues. The naive CD8 population came from CD45RO-negative cells selected for CCR7, without terminally differentiated effector memory CD45RA+ cells.

The chain employs TRBV9 and TRBJ2-1; 9 bases are a match to TRBD2. The sample taken for sequencing was naive CD8+ T cells from PBMCs. The source is a young man in good health. Some clones in this sample may be carry-over from other donors' samples. Written as DNA, the CDR3 is TGTGCCAGCAGCGTAGGTGGGACTAGCCCCTACAATGAGCAGTTCTTC. As protein: CASSVGGTSPYNEQFF.